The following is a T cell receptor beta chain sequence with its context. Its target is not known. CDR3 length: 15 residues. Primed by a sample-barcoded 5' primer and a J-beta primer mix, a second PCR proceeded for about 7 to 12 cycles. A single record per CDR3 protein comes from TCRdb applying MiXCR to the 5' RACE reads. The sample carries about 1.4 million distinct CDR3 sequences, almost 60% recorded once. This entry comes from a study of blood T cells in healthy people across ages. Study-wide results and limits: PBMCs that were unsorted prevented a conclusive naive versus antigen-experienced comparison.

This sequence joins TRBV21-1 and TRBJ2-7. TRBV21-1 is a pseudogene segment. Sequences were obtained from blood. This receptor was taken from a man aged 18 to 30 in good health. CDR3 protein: CASSPHAFAAYEQYF. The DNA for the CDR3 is TGTGCCAGCAGCCCCCACGCCTTTGCCGCCTACGAGCAGTACTTC.